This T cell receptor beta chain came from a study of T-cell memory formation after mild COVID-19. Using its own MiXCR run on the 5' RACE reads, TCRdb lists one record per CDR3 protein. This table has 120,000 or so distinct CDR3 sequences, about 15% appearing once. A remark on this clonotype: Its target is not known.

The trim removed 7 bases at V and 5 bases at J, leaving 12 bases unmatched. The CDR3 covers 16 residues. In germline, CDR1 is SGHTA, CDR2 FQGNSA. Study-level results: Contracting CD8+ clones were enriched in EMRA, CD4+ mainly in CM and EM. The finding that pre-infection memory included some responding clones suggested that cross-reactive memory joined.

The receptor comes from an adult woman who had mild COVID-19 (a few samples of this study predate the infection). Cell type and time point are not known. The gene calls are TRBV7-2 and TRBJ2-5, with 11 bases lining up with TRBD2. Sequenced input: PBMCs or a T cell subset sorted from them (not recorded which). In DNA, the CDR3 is TGTGCCAGCACCAGGCAACTAGCGGGAGTCGACGAGACCCAGTACTTC. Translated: CASTRQLAGVDETQYF.